These 32 T cell receptor beta chains share one sample of origin, sequenced in a study of blood T cell repertoires in COVID-19. Only in-frame clones appear in the TCRdb table, and some are missing; sequencing was by immunoSEQ multiplex PCR. The sample consists of around 120,000 clones, approximately 70% of them appearing once. Sequencing input: peripheral blood. These TCRs come from a man older than 75 with acute or convalescent COVID-19.

The chain links TRBV2 to TRBJ1-2; 9 nucleotides align to TRBD1. This CDR3 spans 15 amino acids. The J segment lost 8 bases and the V segment lost 7 bases, leaving 14 bases of the junction unmatched. Germline values: CDR1 SNHLY, CDR2 FYNNEI. Written as DNA, the CDR3 is TGTGCCAGCAATCCAAACCGGGACAGGGTTACGGGCTACACCTTC. Protein product: CASNPNRDRVTGYTF.

Only one count was recorded for this clone. V usage is TRBV18 and J usage is TRBJ1-1, with D maybe TRBD1 (6 bases). V was trimmed by 6 bases and J by 1 base, leaving 12 bases between them. CDR1 and CDR2 (germline): KGHSH, LQKENI. The CDR3 is 14 amino acids. The CDR3 nucleotides read TGTGCCAGCTCGTCAACGGACAGGAACACTGAAGCTTTCTTT. Protein product: CASSSTDRNTEAFF.

This clone appeared many times. The chain links TRBV2 to TRBJ2-2; 14 bases agree with TRBD2. The germline gives CDR1 SNHLY, CDR2 FYNNEI. This CDR3 comprises 15 residues. After removal of 6 bases from V and 6 bases from J, the junction contained 3 bases not matched to a gene. The CDR3 loop reads CASRGLAGGPGELFF. CDR3 nucleotide sequence: TGTGCCAGCAGAGGACTAGCGGGAGGACCCGGGGAGCTGTTTTTT.

This chain links TRBV6-5 with TRBJ1-1; D might be TRBD1 (5 bases). With 6 bases removed from V and 1 base from J, the gap between germline ends came to 9 bases. Germline V gene sequence: CDR1 MNHEY, CDR2 SVGAGI. The CDR3 runs to 13 residues. CDR3 amino acids: CASSRQTNTEAFF. The CDR3 DNA sequence: TGTGCCAGCAGCCGACAGACGAACACTGAAGCTTTCTTT.

V is TRBV7-8 and J is TRBJ2-1; 7 nucleotides agree with TRBD1. The CDR3 has 15 amino acids. Germline assignment: CDR1 SGHVS and CDR2 FQNEAQ. V shed 2 bases and J 4 bases; nucleotides not matched to a gene: 5. The CDR3 DNA reads TGTGCCAGCAGCTTACGTGGGACAGAGTACAATGAGCAGTTCTTC. It yields the protein CASSLRGTEYNEQFF.

The V and J genes are TRBV19 and TRBJ2-2; perhaps TRBD2 as D (5 bases). This CDR3 region has 14 residues. V dropped 7 bases and J dropped 1 base, with 10 bases sitting between them. The V gene's germline CDR1 is LNHDA and CDR2 SQIVND (reference sequence). The CDR3: CASNERRNTGELFF. As DNA, the CDR3 is TGTGCCAGTAACGAGCGGAGGAACACCGGGGAGCTGTTTTTT.

The V and J genes are TRBV7-9 and TRBJ1-4, with 7 positions matching TRBD1. The V gene end was trimmed by 1 base and the J gene end by 6 bases; junction bases not matched to a gene: 2. Germline V gives CDR1 SEHNR, CDR2 FQNEAQ (reference sequence). The CDR3 is made up of 14 amino acids. The CDR3 sequence: CASSLEGGYEKLFF. In DNA form, the CDR3 reads TGTGCCAGCAGCTTAGAAGGGGGCTATGAAAAACTGTTTTTT.

The rearrangement uses TRBV18 and TRBJ1-1; D is possibly TRBD1 (6 bases). Trimming pared 3 bases from V and 1 base from J, leaving 12 bases between. Germline V lookup: CDR1 KGHSH, CDR2 LQKENI. The CDR3 is made up of 15 amino acids. CDR3 DNA sequence: TGTGCCAGCTCACCGGACAGCGGCTCGAACACTGAAGCTTTCTTT. Amino acid sequence: CASSPDSGSNTEAFF. Full variable domain (missing parts from reference TRBV18 and TRBJ1-1): NAGVMQNPRHLVRRRGQEARLRCSPMKGHSHVYWYRQLPEEGLKFMVYLQKENIIDESGMPKERFSAEFPKEGPSILRIQQVVRGDSAAYFCASSPDSGSNTEAFFGQGTRLTVV.

This clone was observed a handful of times. The CDR3: CASSSRLGPDRHEQFF. The CDR3 DNA sequence: TGTGCCAGCAGCTCCCGACTCGGCCCGGATCGCCATGAGCAGTTCTTC. The rearrangement uses TRBV7-2 and TRBJ2-1; D uncertain. Germline lookup yields CDR1 SGHTA and CDR2 FQGNSA. The ends were cut back, 4 bases at V and 8 bases at J, with 21 bases in the middle. The CDR3 length is 16 residues.

The genes are TRBV6-5 and TRBJ1-2; perhaps TRBD1 as D (5 bases). The V gene lost 0 bases and the J gene lost 4 bases, with 9 bases spanning the gap. This CDR3 is 14 amino acids long. Germline lookup yields CDR1 MNHEY and CDR2 SVGAGI. The CDR3 DNA reads TGTGCCAGCAGTTACTCCCGACAGAGCTATGGCTACACCTTC. It codes for CASSYSRQSYGYTF.

CDR3 residues: CASSSRDIPYEQYF. The CDR3 DNA follows: TGTGCCAGCAGTTCAAGGGACATACCCTACGAGCAGTACTTC. The genes are TRBV6-6 and TRBJ2-7; tentative D call: TRBD1 (6 bases). The germline V gene encodes CDR1 MNHNY and CDR2 SVGAGI (reference sequence). The CDR3 runs to 14 residues. V lost 4 bases, J lost 2 bases, and 12 bases lay in between.

This sequence joins TRBV27 and TRBJ1-5, with D maybe TRBD1 (6 bases). Germline V gene lookup returns CDR1 MNHEY and CDR2 SMNVEV (reference sequence). The V and J ends lost 5 bases and 1 base respectively, with 9 bases between them. This CDR3 spans 14 amino acids. CDR3 region: CASSTGKSNQPQHF. The CDR3 DNA reads as TGTGCCAGCAGTACAGGGAAAAGCAATCAGCCCCAGCATTTT.

V is TRBV11-3 and J is TRBJ2-1; maybe TRBD2 (5 bases). The CDR3 has 14 amino acids. Germline CDR1 is SGHNT and CDR2 is YENEEA. V lost 1 base and J lost 4, with 8 bases in between. The CDR3 is CASSLGTSYNEQFF. Here the CDR3 DNA reads TGTGCCAGCAGCTTAGGGACTTCATACAATGAGCAGTTCTTC.

J is TRBJ2-1 and V is TRBV28, with a possible D match to TRBD2 (6 bases). The CDR3 is 17 amino acids. V shed 4 bases and J shed 6 bases, with 22 bases lying between them. Germline CDR1 MDHEN, CDR2 SYDVKM. As DNA, the CDR3 is TGTGCCAGCAGTTCCCCTCCGCTAGCGACGGGGACCAATGAGCAGTTCTTC. Its protein is CASSSPPLATGTNEQFF.

The table lists this clone with a few counts. V gene TRBV4-3 combines with J gene TRBJ2-3, with D perhaps TRBD2 (6 bases). CDR1 and CDR2 (germline): LGHNA, YSLEER. Trimming took 0 bases from V and 3 from J, leaving 10 bases between them. There are 15 residues in the CDR3. Here the CDR3 reads CASSQDATRTDTQYF. The CDR3 region has the DNA TGCGCCAGCAGCCAAGATGCGACTAGAACAGATACGCAGTATTTT.

V usage is TRBV28 and J usage is TRBJ1-3; 7 nucleotides agree with TRBD1. Germline assignment: CDR1 MDHEN and CDR2 SYDVKM. CDR3 length equals 15 residues. Trimming took 3 bases from V and 2 from J; bases not matched to a gene: 4. The CDR3 DNA reads as TGTGCCAGCAGTTTGGTGCAGGGGGCTGGAAACACCATATATTTT. Translating it yields CASSLVQGAGNTIYF.

The gene calls are TRBV5-4 and TRBJ2-2, with 7 bases aligning to TRBD2. Germline loops: CDR1 SGHNT, CDR2 YYREEE (reference sequence). CDR3 length: 16 amino acids. V shed 0 bases and J 4 bases; nucleotides not matched to a gene: 6. The CDR3 is CASSLVPSGSTGELFF. The CDR3 region has the DNA TGTGCCAGCAGCTTGGTACCTAGCGGATCCACCGGGGAGCTGTTTTTT.

CDR3 in amino acids: CSVVGTIPSTDTQYF. The CDR3, as DNA: TGCAGCGTCGTTGGGACAATCCCTAGCACAGATACGCAGTATTTT. The gene calls are TRBV29-1 and TRBJ2-3, with a tentative D call TRBD1 (6 bases). Deletions cut 6 bases from V and 0 bases from J, with 16 bases between. In germline, CDR1 is SQVTM, CDR2 ANQGSEA. CDR3 length: 15 residues.

The chain employs TRBV11-3 and TRBJ2-3; a possible D gene is TRBD1 (7 bases). CDR1 and CDR2 from the germline V gene are SGHNT and YENEEA. CDR3 size: 15 residues. Trimming took off 5 bases at V and 2 bases at J, with 14 bases between the two ends. Here the CDR3 reads CASSPRGDDTDTQYF. The CDR3, as DNA: TGTGCCAGCAGCCCCAGGGGGGACGACACAGATACGCAGTATTTT.

The V and J genes are TRBV19 and TRBJ2-7; 12 bases are a match to TRBD1. Germline assignment: CDR1 LNHDA and CDR2 SQIVND (reference sequence). J lost 6 bases, V lost 5 bases, and 14 bases had no gene match. CDR3 length: 17 residues. The DNA of the CDR3 is TGTGCCAGTAGTGGCTCCTTCCTCGGGACAGGGGGCCTCGAGCAGTACTTC. It specifies CASSGSFLGTGGLEQYF.

The V gene is TRBV6-5, the J gene TRBJ1-1; D gene unclear. The germline V and J ends were trimmed by 5 bases and 3 bases, with 7 bases remaining between them. The V gene's germline CDR1 is MNHEY and CDR2 SVGAGI. The CDR3 is 12 amino acids. The CDR3 DNA reads TGTGCCAGCAGTCATCCGGACACTGAAGCTTTCTTT. Amino acid sequence: CASSHPDTEAFF.

This chain connects TRBV5-1 to TRBJ1-1; the D is unclear. The CDR3 totals 12 residues. Trimming took off 0 bases at V and 5 bases at J, with 5 bases between the two ends. Germline assignment: CDR1 SGHRS and CDR2 YFSETQ. CDR3 DNA: TGCGCCAGCAGCTTGGAGAGGACTGAAGCTTTCTTT. This translates into CASSLERTEAFF. The full variable domain, rest sourced from reference TRBV5-1 and TRBJ1-1, is KAGVTQTPRYLIKTRGQQVTLSCSPISGHRSVSWYQQTPGQGLQFLFEYFSETQRNKGNFPGRFSGRQFSNSRSEMNVSTLELGDSALYLCASSLERTEAFFGQGTRLTVV.

This clone was picked up a small number of times. The CDR3 sequence is CAISQAGGFTGELFF. The CDR3 region has the DNA TGTGCCATCAGTCAAGCGGGAGGGTTCACCGGGGAGCTGTTTTTT. J is TRBJ2-2 and V is TRBV10-3; 10 bases agree with TRBD2. Germline assignment: CDR1 ENHRY and CDR2 SYGVKD. The CDR3 sequence is 15 residues long. After removal of 5 bases from V and 4 bases from J, the junction contained 4 bases not matched to a gene.

This clone was detected only a few times. The genes are TRBV7-2 and TRBJ1-1; D is unclear. Trimming left V 1 base short and J 1 base short, with 16 bases between. The germline CDR1 and CDR2 sequences are SGHTA and FQGNSA. The CDR3 has 17 residues. CDR3 loop: CASSLVRVVRPNTEAFF. CDR3 DNA: TGTGCCAGCAGCTTAGTCCGGGTGGTCAGACCGAACACTGAAGCTTTCTTT.

V is TRBV28 and J is TRBJ1-3, with a tentative D call TRBD1 (6 bases). The CDR3 loop spans 16 amino acids. Germline CDR1 reads MDHEN; CDR2 reads SYDVKM. Between the trimmed V and J ends, which lost 4 bases and 0 bases, there was a span of 13 bases. CDR3 in amino acids: CASSSLDSLSGNTIYF. CDR3 coding DNA: TGTGCCAGCAGTTCCCTGGACAGTCTCTCTGGAAACACCATATATTTT. The entire variable domain, with the rest obtained from reference TRBV28 and TRBJ1-3, is as follows: DVKVTQSSRYLVKRTGEKVFLECVQDMDHENMFWYRQDPGLGLRLIYFSYDVKMKEKGDIPEGYSVSREKKERFSLILESASTNQTSMYLCASSSLDSLSGNTIYFGEGSWLTVV.

This clone was recorded once. The V call is TRBV19, the J call TRBJ2-7; 13 bases are shared with TRBD2. V lost 3 bases and J lost 4; bases outside the gene matches: 12. The CDR3 covers 18 residues. The germline gives CDR1 LNHDA, CDR2 SQIVND (reference sequence). Here the CDR3 reads CASSMALAGGSVRYEQYF. In DNA form, the CDR3 reads TGTGCCAGTAGTATGGCACTAGCGGGAGGGTCGGTCCGATACGAGCAGTACTTC.

The rearrangement joins TRBV11-3 to TRBJ2-1; unclear D gene. The germline V gene has CDR1 SGHNT and CDR2 YENEEA. The CDR3 contains 13 residues. Trimming pared 4 bases from V and 7 bases from J, leaving 11 bases between. CDR3 sequence: CASSSESGNEQFF. As DNA, the CDR3 is TGTGCCAGCAGCTCAGAATCCGGGAATGAGCAGTTCTTC.

V gene TRBV3-1 (or the pseudogene TRBV3-2) combines with J gene TRBJ2-7; 12 bases are a match to TRBD1. The germline V gene encodes CDR1 LGHDT and CDR2 YNNKEL (reference sequence). This CDR3 comprises 18 residues. V lost 0 bases and J lost 6; bases outside the gene matches: 12. The CDR3 is CASSQDLGGGQGAIEQYF. DNA for the CDR3: TGTGCCAGCAGCCAAGATCTAGGGGGGGGACAGGGGGCCATCGAGCAGTACTTC.

This clone appeared a few times. The chain links TRBV5-6 to TRBJ1-2, with TRBD1 matching 7 bases. The CDR3 covers 13 residues. V lost 5 bases and J lost 4; bases outside the gene matches: 5. Germline V lookup: CDR1 SGHDT, CDR2 YYEEEE. This chain's CDR3 is CASRPTGVYGYTF. The DNA of the CDR3 is TGTGCCAGCAGGCCCACAGGGGTCTATGGCTACACCTTC.

This chain's CDR3 is CASSLSTGWDEQYF. The CDR3 DNA follows: TGTGCCAGCAGTTTATCGACTGGGTGGGACGAGCAGTACTTC. V usage is TRBV27 and J usage is TRBJ2-7; unclear D gene. CDR3 size: 14 residues. Germline CDR1 reads MNHEY; CDR2 reads SMNVEV (reference sequence). V lost 0 bases to trimming and J lost 5 bases, with 11 bases between them.

The CDR3 sequence is CASSYSQEPHGYTF. DNA of the CDR3: TGTGCCAGCAGTTACTCACAGGAGCCTCATGGCTACACCTTC. The genes are TRBV6-5 and TRBJ1-2; D perhaps matches TRBD1 (5 bases). This CDR3 has 14 amino acids. Trimming removed 0 bases from V and 6 bases from J, with 11 bases in between. The germline gives CDR1 MNHEY, CDR2 SVGAGI.

V usage is TRBV19 and J usage is TRBJ2-6, with D maybe TRBD1 (5 bases). V was clipped by 7 bases and J by 4 bases, with 14 bases between them. The CDR3 runs 15 residues. Germline lookup yields CDR1 LNHDA and CDR2 SQIVND (reference sequence). The CDR3 coding sequence is TGTGCCAGTACCCGACAGTCCTTCGGGGCCAACGTCCTGACTTTC. It yields the protein CASTRQSFGANVLTF.